This T cell receptor beta chain is from a study of CD8 T cells in Susac syndrome. The V gene end was trimmed by 1 base and the J gene end by 2 bases; junction bases not matched to a gene: 7. Germline CDR1 is SGDLS and CDR2 is YYNGEE. The CDR3 runs 16 residues. Random-hexamer reverse transcription was applied to roughly 0.45 to 1 ug RNA. TCRdb independently ran MiXCR on the immunoSEQ multiplex PCR reads; one entry per CDR3 protein. Of 300,000 to 350,000 distinct CDR3 sequences in the sample, just over 90% were seen once. Sequenced: CD4+ T cells from PBMCs. This TCR came from a human donor with multiple sclerosis. V gene TRBV9 combines with J gene TRBJ2-5, with 8 bases aligning to TRBD1. CDR3 protein: CASSVQTGAGQETQYF. DNA for the CDR3: TGTGCCAGCAGCGTACAGACAGGGGCGGGGCAAGAGACCCAGTACTTC.